These T cell receptor beta chains were read from a single sample in a study of blood T cell repertoires in COVID-19. The table came from immunoSEQ multiplex PCR; TCRdb's copy has only in-frame clones and leaves some out. Of approximately 190,000 clones listed, roughly 80% were seen once; the top ten hold 6% to 8.5%. Sequencing was carried out using peripheral blood. Receptors were obtained from a man in his fifties or sixties with acute or convalescent COVID-19. The CDR3 runs from the conserved cysteine through the conserved F or W. D genes are given only for firm matches. Clone size is given for some rows only: seen once, a few or many times, or a class if the clone is expanded.

clone size	D gene	V gene	J gene	CDR3 protein	CDR3 DNA
.	.	TRBV7-2	TRBJ2-7	CASSLSSYEQYF	TGTGCCAGCAGCTTATCTTCCTACGAGCAGTACTTC
.	TRBD2	TRBV7-2	TRBJ2-3	CASTRTSGSTDTQYF	TGTGCCAGCACGCGGACTAGCGGGAGTACAGATACGCAGTATTTT
.	TRBD1	TRBV2	TRBJ1-1	CASSKGADTEAFF	TGTGCCAGCAGTAAGGGGGCAGACACTGAAGCTTTCTTT
.	.	TRBV27	TRBJ1-5	CASSLNQNQPQHF	TGTGCCAGCAGTTTGAATCAGAATCAGCCCCAGCATTTT
.	.	TRBV15	TRBJ2-7	CATSRDHIWQGSYEQYF	TGTGCCACCAGCAGAGATCACATATGGCAGGGTTCCTACGAGCAGTACTTC
many	.	TRBV9	TRBJ2-6	CASSVTGANVLTF	TGTGCCAGCAGCGTTACTGGGGCCAACGTCCTGACTTTC
once	.	TRBV5-6	TRBJ2-7	CASSLGQGRGLYEQYF	TGTGCCAGCAGCTTGGGACAGGGGCGGGGGTTATACGAGCAGTACTTC
.	TRBD1	TRBV4-3	TRBJ2-2	CASSRDRDTGELFF	TGCGCCAGCAGCCGGGACAGGGACACCGGGGAGCTGTTTTTT
.	.	TRBV6-5	TRBJ1-5	CASRGPYSNQPQHF	TGTGCCAGCAGGGGGCCCTATAGCAATCAGCCCCAGCATTTT
.	TRBD1	TRBV5-1	TRBJ2-5	CASSLASMTGGAETQYF	TGCGCCAGCAGCTTGGCCTCGATGACAGGGGGCGCAGAGACCCAGTACTTC
.	.	TRBV28	TRBJ1-1	CASSPRWKTGTEAFF	TGTGCCAGCAGTCCCCGCTGGAAGACGGGCACTGAAGCTTTCTTT
.	.	TRBV19	TRBJ2-7	CASKDRVNEQYF	TGTGCCAGTAAAGACCGGGTAAACGAGCAGTACTTC
.	.	TRBV9	TRBJ1-1	CASSEGTLKAAAFF	TGTGCCAGCAGCGAAGGGACACTAAAGGCCGCAGCTTTCTTT
.	.	TRBV10-3	TRBJ1-4	CAISDAAATNEKLFF	TGTGCCATCAGTGACGCGGCGGCGACTAATGAAAAACTGTTTTTT
.	.	TRBV29-1	TRBJ1-2	CSVVAVEAGYGYTF	TGCAGCGTTGTGGCCGTGGAGGCCGGTTATGGCTACACCTTC